This T cell receptor beta chain was recorded in a study of blood T cell repertoires in COVID-19. Study details: Italy, Spain and the United States were the sources of the convalescent and acute COVID-19 samples. The analysed material was cDNA or gDNA that came from T cells, B-cell-depleted T cells, or PBMCs.

Authors' analysis steps: Researchers report that nucleated cell counts were estimated from reference gene primer amplification. Here immunoSEQ multiplex PCR was the method, and the copy in TCRdb shows in-frame clones only, minus some. Clonal size and the V and J genes are those of that table, whereas D and trimming came from the DNA. The sample gives 100,000 to 150,000 clones, 84% of which show up once; 9.5% to 15% is in the top ten. The CDR3 contains 13 residues. Germline V gene lookup returns CDR1 MNHEY and CDR2 SVGAGI. The V gene lost 6 bases and the J gene lost 5 bases, with 13 bases spanning the gap.

This receptor was obtained from a woman aged 55-70 years with acute or convalescent COVID-19. The gene calls are TRBV6-5 and TRBJ1-2, with D unresolved. The sample consisted of peripheral blood. CDR3: CASSLMAGYGYTF. Here the CDR3 DNA reads TGTGCCAGCAGCCTAATGGCGGGGTATGGCTACACCTTC.